This T cell receptor (beta chain) was captured by sequencing in a study of blood T cell repertoires in COVID-19. This clone was seen repeatedly, ten times or more. Clones were sequenced by immunoSEQ multiplex PCR, and TCRdb holds only the in-frame ones, with some missing. The sample carries a few hundred thousand clones, around nine tenths recorded once. The sequencing input was peripheral blood. The clonotype comes from a man in his fifties or sixties who had recovered from COVID-19.

Here the CDR3 reads CASKSSLPSDTQYF. For the CDR3, the DNA is TGTGCCAGCAAATCCAGTTTACCCTCAGATACGCAGTATTTT. This rearrangement joins TRBV2 to TRBJ2-3; no clear D. CDR1 SNHLY and CDR2 FYNNEI come from the germline V gene. V was trimmed by 7 bases and J by 4 bases, leaving 15 bases between them. The CDR3 totals 14 residues.